A single sample gave rise to the 17 T cell receptor beta chains below, sequenced in a study of T cells in Graves' hyperthyroidism and ophthalmopathy. RNA transcripts were the template for amplifying TCR beta CDR3 regions. An initial round of RT-PCR targeting the TCR CDR3 relied on the HTBI primer set. Via MiXCR, TCRdb re-called the multiplex PCR reads, giving one row per CDR3 protein. The profile shows about 280,000 distinct CDR3 sequences, under 30% of them singletons. The sequencing input was blood. The receptors originated from a man aged 40-49 years with Graves' hyperthyroidism that later progressed to Graves' ophthalmopathy.

This clonotype was picked up many times. The chain joins TRBV24-1 to TRBJ2-6; tentative D call: TRBD1 (5 bases). The CDR3 extends over 15 amino acids. The germline gives CDR1 KGHDR, CDR2 SFDVKD. The ends were cut back, 4 bases at V and 2 bases at J, with 8 bases in the middle. This CDR3 reads CATSEPGPGANVLTF. CDR3 nucleotides: TGTGCCACCAGTGAACCAGGGCCTGGGGCCAACGTCCTGACTTTC.

J is TRBJ2-5 and V is TRBV3-1, with a possible D match to TRBD1 (5 bases). V dropped 7 bases and J dropped 5 bases, with 11 bases sitting between them. This CDR3 is built from 12 residues. The germline gives CDR1 LGHDT, CDR2 YNNKEL (reference sequence). CDR3 DNA: TGTGCCAGCACCCAGGGTGCGGAGACCCAGTACTTC. This sequence encodes CASTQGAETQYF.

This sequence joins TRBV4-2 and TRBJ1-1; D is ambiguous. The germline gives CDR1 LGHNA, CDR2 YNFKEQ. Trimming took 6 bases from V and 0 from J, leaving 8 bases between them. This CDR3 spans 13 amino acids. The DNA of the CDR3 is TGTGCCAGCAGAACCACAGTGAACACTGAAGCTTTCTTT. This gives the protein CASRTTVNTEAFF.

This clonotype was counted many times. This chain joins TRBV28 and TRBJ2-5; D might be TRBD2 (5 bases). This CDR3 spans 12 amino acids. V lost 8 bases and J lost 6, with 13 bases in between. Germline assignment: CDR1 MDHEN and CDR2 SYDVKM. This CDR3 is CASSFRRKTQYF. CDR3 coding DNA: TGTGCCAGCTCCTTTAGGAGGAAGACCCAGTACTTC.

This clonotype was counted at least ten times. This rearrangement joins TRBV20-1 to TRBJ2-5, with D perhaps matching TRBD1 or TRBD2 (6 bases each). This CDR3 region has 13 residues. V was trimmed by 1 base and J by 5 bases, leaving 11 bases between them. CDR1 DFQATT and CDR2 SNEGSKA come from the germline V gene (reference sequence). Here the CDR3 reads CSARGPGAETQYF. CDR3 coding DNA: TGCAGTGCTAGAGGGCCGGGGGCGGAGACCCAGTACTTC.

The sample holds many counts of this clonotype. V is TRBV30 and J is TRBJ2-7, with D maybe TRBD2 (5 bases). This CDR3 spans 14 amino acids. The germline CDR1 and CDR2 sequences are GTSNPN and SVGIG (reference sequence). V was pared by 0 bases and J by 6 bases, with 15 bases between. CDR3: CAWSVRSEAGEQYF. The CDR3 region has the DNA TGTGCCTGGAGTGTTCGGTCAGAGGCGGGCGAGCAGTACTTC. The full variable domain, completed using reference TRBV30 and TRBJ2-7, is SQTIHQWPATLVQPVGSPLSLECTVEGTSNPNLYWYRQAAGRGLQLLFYSVGIGQISSEVPQNLSASRPQDRQFILSSKKLLLSDSGFYLCAWSVRSEAGEQYFGPGTRLTVT.

Many counts were recorded for this clonotype. The genes are TRBV28 and TRBJ2-7; tentatively, D is TRBD2 (6 bases). Per the germline V gene, CDR1 is MDHEN and CDR2 is SYDVKM. Trimming took 1 base from V and 3 from J, leaving 13 bases between them. The length of the CDR3 is 15 residues. CDR3 DNA: TGTGCCAGCAGTTTATTGGTCGGGAGTTTCTACGAGCAGTACTTC. Translation: CASSLLVGSFYEQYF.

Ten or more counts support this clonotype. This chain joins TRBV27 and TRBJ2-2; D remains ambiguous. Germline V lookup: CDR1 MNHEY, CDR2 SMNVEV (reference sequence). The V end lost 5 bases, the J end lost 2 bases, and 6 bases lay between the germline ends. The CDR3 has 13 amino acids. In nucleotides, the CDR3 is TGTGCCAGCAGTACACCTAACACCGGGGAGCTGTTTTTT. Translating gives CASSTPNTGELFF.

V and J are TRBV15 and TRBJ2-7, with D unclear. The CDR3 is 12 amino acids. The V end was cut by 4 bases, the J end by 2 bases, with 6 bases between. CDR1 LNHNV and CDR2 YYDKDF come from the germline V gene (reference sequence). The CDR3 nucleotides read TGTGCCACCAGCAAAATGGCCTACGAGCAGTACTTC. Protein product: CATSKMAYEQYF.

This chain joins TRBV15 and TRBJ2-7, with D hard to call. V was trimmed by 5 bases and J by 5 bases, leaving 10 bases between them. This CDR3 has 12 amino acids. The germline V gene encodes CDR1 LNHNV and CDR2 YYDKDF (reference sequence). DNA of the CDR3: TGTGCCACCAGCTACGGGTGGGACGAGCAGTACTTC. Its protein is CATSYGWDEQYF.

CDR3 residues: CASKEQGQGYEQYF. CDR3 nucleotides: TGTGCCAGCAAGGAACAGGGGCAGGGCTACGAGCAGTACTTC. This chain links TRBV28 with TRBJ2-7; TRBD1 matches at 7 bases. The CDR3 runs to 14 residues. From germline, CDR1 is MDHEN and CDR2 SYDVKM. The trim removed 7 bases at V and 3 bases at J, leaving 9 bases unmatched. The full variable domain, its missing parts supplied by reference TRBV28 and TRBJ2-7, is DVKVTQSSRYLVKRTGEKVFLECVQDMDHENMFWYRQDPGLGLRLIYFSYDVKMKEKGDIPEGYSVSREKKERFSLILESASTNQTSMYLCASKEQGQGYEQYFGPGTRLTVT.

This clonotype turned up a few times. This chain links TRBV11-2 with TRBJ2-5, with 9 bases matching TRBD1. From germline, CDR1 is SGHAT and CDR2 FQNNGV. J gave up 5 bases and V 0 bases, and 4 bases lay outside the gene matches. CDR3 length: 15 amino acids. The CDR3 here is CASSLEGQGRETQYF. In DNA form, the CDR3 reads TGTGCCAGCAGCTTAGAGGGACAGGGACGGGAGACCCAGTACTTC.

In its sample, this clonotype was seen many times. The chain employs TRBV30 and TRBJ2-5; a possible D gene is TRBD2 (5 bases). This CDR3 has 13 amino acids. The V gene lost 3 bases and the J gene lost 2 bases, with 10 bases spanning the gap. From germline, CDR1 is GTSNPN and CDR2 SVGIG (reference sequence). CDR3 protein: CAWSGAEQETQYF. CDR3 in DNA: TGTGCCTGGAGCGGAGCGGAACAAGAGACCCAGTACTTC.

This clonotype was counted at least ten times. This chain joins TRBV5-1 and TRBJ2-2; maybe TRBD1 (8 bases). V shed 4 bases and J shed 6 bases, with 16 bases lying between them. Germline V lookup: CDR1 SGHRS, CDR2 YFSETQ. The CDR3 length is 15 residues. For the CDR3, the DNA is TGCGCCAGCAGCCTACAGGGGGGGTTCGCCGGGGAGCTGTTTTTT. Its protein product is CASSLQGGFAGELFF.

In this sample, this clonotype turned up many times. V usage is TRBV2 and J usage is TRBJ1-5; 9 bases line up with TRBD1. From germline, CDR1 is SNHLY and CDR2 FYNNEI. Germline trimming cut 8 bases from V and 1 base from J; bases unmatched to any gene: 6. This CDR3 region has 15 residues. The CDR3 reads CASRKQGASNQPQHF. The CDR3 DNA reads as TGTGCCAGCCGAAAACAGGGGGCGAGCAATCAGCCCCAGCATTTT.

This clonotype was observed a few times. The V call is TRBV27, the J call TRBJ1-1; D is unclear. CDR1 is MNHEY, CDR2 SMNVEV, per germline (reference sequence). V was clipped by 7 bases and J by 1 base, with 13 bases between them. The CDR3 sequence is 14 residues long. CDR3 in amino acids: CASTKHGPNTEAFF. CDR3 nucleotides: TGTGCCAGCACCAAACATGGACCGAACACTGAAGCTTTCTTT.

This chain connects TRBV6-2 or TRBV6-3 to TRBJ2-7; D could derive from TRBD1 or TRBD2 (6 bases each). The CDR3 totals 16 residues. V was cut by 6 bases and J by 5 bases, with 23 bases left in between. Germline V CDR1 and CDR2: MNHEY, SVGEGT. CDR3 in amino acids: CASSPSSLAGADEQYF. The CDR3, as DNA: TGTGCCAGCAGCCCCTCTTCACTAGCAGGGGCAGACGAGCAGTACTTC.